One and the same sample provided the 12 T cell receptor beta chains below, sequenced in a study of identical twins. TCRdb re-called the 5' RACE reads through MiXCR, storing one row per CDR3 protein. The sample shows 350,000 to 500,000 distinct CDR3 sequences, approximately 17% of them seen only once. Sequenced input: naive T cells sorted from blood. All receptors derive from a man aged 50-60 years in good health.

This clonotype was counted only a few times. V gene TRBV6-1 combines with J gene TRBJ2-1; either TRBD1 or TRBD2 may fit D (6 bases each). CDR1 is MNHNS, CDR2 SASEGT, per germline. CDR3 length: 15 amino acids. V was cut by 7 bases and J by 7 bases, with 20 bases left in between. CDR3 amino acids: CASKLRGRVLNEQFF. The CDR3, as DNA: TGTGCCAGCAAACTCCGGGGGCGCGTGCTGAATGAGCAGTTCTTC.

This clonotype showed up many times. The chain uses TRBV7-9 and TRBJ2-1; 10 bases match TRBD2. The CDR3 runs 17 residues. Trimming took 5 bases from V and 2 from J; bases not matched to a gene: 9. Germline V lookup: CDR1 SEHNR, CDR2 FQNEAQ (reference sequence). The CDR3 region has the DNA TGTGCCAGCAGCCCCAGGCCCAGCGGGGGGGCCTACAATGAGCAGTTCTTC. This codes for CASSPRPSGGAYNEQFF.

The chain has TRBV12-3 or TRBV12-4 and TRBJ2-7; TRBD2 matches at 7 bases. The ends lost 7 bases at V and 6 bases at J; junction bases unmatched: 6. The CDR3 runs 12 residues. DNA for the CDR3: TGTGCCAGCACCCCCGGGGGGAGCGAGCAGTACTTC. Translated, it gives CASTPGGSEQYF.

This clonotype appeared a few times. The chain employs TRBV12-3 or TRBV12-4 and TRBJ1-1, with D possibly being TRBD1 (5 bases). V was cut by 7 bases and J by 6 bases, with 9 bases left in between. The CDR3 is 11 residues long. CDR3 residues: CASIMGAEAFF. The CDR3 nucleotides read TGTGCCAGCATTATGGGGGCTGAAGCTTTCTTT.

At least ten counts were recorded for this clonotype. This chain joins TRBV10-3 and TRBJ2-5; 12 bases are shared with TRBD2. CDR1 and CDR2 from the germline V gene are ENHRY and SYGVKD. V lost 9 bases, J lost 4 bases, and 3 bases stayed unmatched. The CDR3 is 13 residues long. CDR3 sequence reads: CAIGLAGIETQYF. CDR3 nucleotide sequence: TGTGCCATAGGACTAGCGGGAATAGAGACCCAGTACTTC.

The chain is built from TRBV12-3 or TRBV12-4 and TRBJ1-1; the D is unclear. Trimming took 7 bases from V and 0 from J, leaving 9 bases between them. The CDR3 consists of 13 residues. The CDR3 spells CASIIGLNTEAFF. The CDR3, as DNA: TGTGCCAGCATCATAGGGTTGAACACTGAAGCTTTCTTT.

This CDR3 is CASSDLRRAESSYEQYF. The CDR3 nucleotides are TGTGCCAGCAGTGACCTGAGGAGGGCGGAAAGCTCCTACGAGCAGTACTTC. The J gene is TRBJ2-7, the V gene TRBV25-1; tentatively, D is TRBD2 (6 bases). V was trimmed by 3 bases and J by 0 bases, leaving 18 bases between them. The CDR3 is made up of 17 amino acids. The germline gives CDR1 MGHDK, CDR2 SYGVNS.

This chain links TRBV28 with TRBJ2-5; D is possibly TRBD2 (6 bases). Germline loops: CDR1 MDHEN, CDR2 SYDVKM. The ends were cut back, 4 bases at V and 5 bases at J, with 14 bases in the middle. The CDR3 is made up of 14 amino acids. CDR3 sequence reads: CASSSGLRSETQYF. CDR3 DNA: TGTGCCAGCAGTTCCGGACTACGGTCTGAGACCCAGTACTTC.

The rearrangement links TRBV7-2 to TRBJ2-2, with 7 positions matching TRBD2. Germline lookup yields CDR1 SGHTA and CDR2 FQGNSA. The CDR3 is 14 amino acids. V dropped 7 bases and J dropped 6; count of bases not matched to a gene: 8. CDR3 nucleotides: TGTGCCAGCACATCTCCTAGCGGCCCCGGGGAGCTGTTTTTT. Amino acid sequence: CASTSPSGPGELFF.

In its sample, this clonotype was seen a few times. This chain uses TRBV29-1 with TRBJ2-3, with 8 positions matching TRBD2. This CDR3 is 16 amino acids long. V shed 0 bases, J shed 5 bases, and the junction held 10 bases outside the gene matches. Germline lookup yields CDR1 SQVTM and CDR2 ANQGSEA. The CDR3 bases are TGCAGCGTTGAAGACATCCAGCGGGAGTCGAGAGATACGCAGTATTTT. Its protein is CSVEDIQRESRDTQYF.

The J gene is TRBJ1-2, the V gene TRBV6-6; D not resolved. Germline V CDR1 and CDR2: MNHNY, SVGAGI (reference sequence). V dropped 0 bases and J dropped 7 bases, with 6 bases sitting between them. The CDR3 covers 12 residues. The CDR3 spells CASSYSDGGYTF. CDR3 DNA: TGTGCCAGCAGTTACTCTGATGGTGGCTACACCTTC.

At least ten counts were recorded for this clonotype. The chain recombines TRBV29-1 with TRBJ2-5; a weak D match, TRBD1 (8 bases). Trimming shortened V by 7 bases and J by 4 bases, and 16 bases separated the two germline ends. The CDR3 is made up of 13 amino acids. From germline, CDR1 is SQVTM and CDR2 ANQGSEA. DNA of the CDR3: TGCAGCGGTAACACAGGGGGGGGAGAGACCCAGTACTTC. Protein product: CSGNTGGGETQYF. The full variable domain, with the rest looked up from reference TRBV29-1 and TRBJ2-5, is SAVISQKPSRDICQRGTSLTIQCQVDSQVTMMFWYRQQPGQSLTLIATANQGSEATYESGFVIDKFPISRPNLTFSTLTVSNMSPEDSSIYLCSGNTGGGETQYFGPGTRLLVL.